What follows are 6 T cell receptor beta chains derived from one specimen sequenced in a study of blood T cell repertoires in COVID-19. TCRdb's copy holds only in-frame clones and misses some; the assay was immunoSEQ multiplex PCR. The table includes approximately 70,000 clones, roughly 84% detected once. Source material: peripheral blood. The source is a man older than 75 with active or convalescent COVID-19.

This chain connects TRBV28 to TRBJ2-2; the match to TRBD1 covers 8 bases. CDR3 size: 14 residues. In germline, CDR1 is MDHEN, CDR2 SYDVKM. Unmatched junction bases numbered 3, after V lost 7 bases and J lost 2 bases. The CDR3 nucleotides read TGTGCCAGCATCACAGGGGGTAACACCGGGGAGCTGTTTTTT. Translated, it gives CASITGGNTGELFF. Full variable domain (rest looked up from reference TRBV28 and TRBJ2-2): DVKVTQSSRYLVKRTGEKVFLECVQDMDHENMFWYRQDPGLGLRLIYFSYDVKMKEKGDIPEGYSVSREKKERFSLILESASTNQTSMYLCASITGGNTGELFFGEGSRLTVL.

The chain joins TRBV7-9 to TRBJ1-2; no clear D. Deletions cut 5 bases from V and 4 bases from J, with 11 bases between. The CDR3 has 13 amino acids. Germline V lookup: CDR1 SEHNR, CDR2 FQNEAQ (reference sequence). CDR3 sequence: CASSKELRYGYTF. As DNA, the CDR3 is TGTGCCAGCAGCAAGGAGCTTCGCTATGGCTACACCTTC. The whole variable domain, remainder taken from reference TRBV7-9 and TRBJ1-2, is DTGVSQNPRHKITKRGQNVTFRCDPISEHNRLYWYRQTLGQGPEFLTYFQNEAQLEKSRLLSDRFSAERPKGSFSTLEIQRTEQGDSAMYLCASSKELRYGYTFGSGTRLTVV.

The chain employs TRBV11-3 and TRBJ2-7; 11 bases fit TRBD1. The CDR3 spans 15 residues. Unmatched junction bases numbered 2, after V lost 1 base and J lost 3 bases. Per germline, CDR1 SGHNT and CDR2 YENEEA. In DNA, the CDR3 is TGTGCCAGCAGCTTAGGGGGACAGGGGGTCTACGAGCAGTACTTC. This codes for CASSLGGQGVYEQYF.

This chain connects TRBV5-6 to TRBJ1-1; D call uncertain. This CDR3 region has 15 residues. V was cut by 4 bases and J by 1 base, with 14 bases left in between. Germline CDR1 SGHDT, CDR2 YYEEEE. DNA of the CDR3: TGTGCCAGCAGCGTAACCACTCAATGGAACACTGAAGCTTTCTTT. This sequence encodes CASSVTTQWNTEAFF.

As DNA, the CDR3 is TGTGCCAGCAGCCAAGACTTAGACTCCTCGGCTGGGGCCAACGTCCTGACTTTC. Amino acids: CASSQDLDSSAGANVLTF. The chain links TRBV4-2 to TRBJ2-6; no firm D call. Germline V gene lookup returns CDR1 LGHNA and CDR2 YNFKEQ. The CDR3 length is 18 residues. The V and J ends lost 0 bases and 2 bases respectively, with 14 bases between them.

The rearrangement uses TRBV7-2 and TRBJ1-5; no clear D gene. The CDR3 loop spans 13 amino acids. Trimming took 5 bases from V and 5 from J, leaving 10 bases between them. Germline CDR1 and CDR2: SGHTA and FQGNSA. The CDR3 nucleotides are TGTGCCAGCAGCAACCCCGGGGATCAGCCCCAGCATTTT. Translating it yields CASSNPGDQPQHF.